Sequencing of this T cell receptor beta chain was carried out in a study of T-cell memory formation after mild COVID-19. Whole-study context: TCR clusters showed largely donor specificity. Broader study findings: Some SARS-CoV-2-responding clones were already detected in memory before infection. The study found contracting CD4+ clones mainly in CM and EM and contracting CD8+ clones in EMRA. Day 15 to 85 contracting clones showed balanced CD4/CD8; later expanders leaned CD4+.

V shed 7 bases and J shed 3 bases, with 14 bases lying between them. Germline V gives CDR1 SEHNR, CDR2 FQNEAQ (reference sequence). This CDR3 contains 14 residues. This clonotype was recorded at least ten times. Its specificity is unknown. MiXCR was run by TCRdb on the 5' RACE reads, yielding one entry per CDR3 protein. The sample records 250,000 to 400,000 distinct CDR3 sequences, 14% being singletons. The TCR sequence derives from a man aged 18 to 30 who had mild COVID-19 (a few samples of this study predate the infection). Cell type and time point are not known. Sequencing was carried out using PBMCs or a T cell subset sorted from them (not recorded which). The chain carries TRBV7-9 and TRBJ2-3, with no clear D. The DNA of the CDR3 is TGTGCCAGCACCCTGGTAGGGATGACAGATACGCAGTATTTT. It codes for CASTLVGMTDTQYF.